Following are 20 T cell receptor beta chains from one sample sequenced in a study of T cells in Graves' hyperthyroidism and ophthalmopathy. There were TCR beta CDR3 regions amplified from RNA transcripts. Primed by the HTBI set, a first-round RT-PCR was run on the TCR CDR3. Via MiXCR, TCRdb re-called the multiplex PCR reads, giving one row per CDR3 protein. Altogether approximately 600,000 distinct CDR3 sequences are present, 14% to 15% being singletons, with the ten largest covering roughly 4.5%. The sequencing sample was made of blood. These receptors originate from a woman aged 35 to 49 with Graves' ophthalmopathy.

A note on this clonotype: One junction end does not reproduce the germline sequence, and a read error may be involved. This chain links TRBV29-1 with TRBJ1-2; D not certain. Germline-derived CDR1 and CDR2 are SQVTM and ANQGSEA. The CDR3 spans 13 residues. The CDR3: CGVDPQIYYGYTF. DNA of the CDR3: TGCGGCGTTGACCCGCAGATCTACTATGGCTACACCTTC.

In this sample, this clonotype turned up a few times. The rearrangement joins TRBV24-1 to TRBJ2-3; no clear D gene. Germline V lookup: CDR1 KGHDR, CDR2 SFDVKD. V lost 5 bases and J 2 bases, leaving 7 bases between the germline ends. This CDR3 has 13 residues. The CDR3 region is CATSGEYTDTQYF. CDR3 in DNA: TGTGCCACCAGTGGCGAATACACAGATACGCAGTATTTT.

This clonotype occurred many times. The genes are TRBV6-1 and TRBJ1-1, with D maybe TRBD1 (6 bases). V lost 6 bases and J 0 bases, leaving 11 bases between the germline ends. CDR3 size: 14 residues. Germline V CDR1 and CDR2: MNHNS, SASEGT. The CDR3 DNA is TGTGCCAGCAGGAGAGGACAGTTGAACACTGAAGCTTTCTTT. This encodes CASRRGQLNTEAFF.

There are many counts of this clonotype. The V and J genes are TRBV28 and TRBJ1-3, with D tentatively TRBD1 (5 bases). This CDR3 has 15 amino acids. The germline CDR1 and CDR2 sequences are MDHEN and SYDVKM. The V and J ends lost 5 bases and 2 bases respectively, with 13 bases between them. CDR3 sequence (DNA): TGTGCCAGCAGTCGGCCGGGGGGGGCTGGAAACACCATATATTTT. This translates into CASSRPGGAGNTIYF.

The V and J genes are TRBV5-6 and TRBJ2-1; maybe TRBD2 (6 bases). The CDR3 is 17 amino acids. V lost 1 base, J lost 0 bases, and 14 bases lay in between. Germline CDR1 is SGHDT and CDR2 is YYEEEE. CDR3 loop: CASSLFTGSNSYNEQFF. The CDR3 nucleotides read TGTGCCAGCAGCTTGTTTACCGGGAGCAACTCCTACAATGAGCAGTTCTTC.

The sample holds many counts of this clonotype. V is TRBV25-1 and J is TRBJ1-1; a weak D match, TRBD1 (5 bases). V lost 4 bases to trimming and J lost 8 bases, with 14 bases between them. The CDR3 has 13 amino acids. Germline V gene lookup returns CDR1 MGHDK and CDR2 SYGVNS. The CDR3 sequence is CASSVEGFSEAFF. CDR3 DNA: TGTGCCAGCAGTGTAGAGGGGTTCTCGGAAGCTTTCTTT.

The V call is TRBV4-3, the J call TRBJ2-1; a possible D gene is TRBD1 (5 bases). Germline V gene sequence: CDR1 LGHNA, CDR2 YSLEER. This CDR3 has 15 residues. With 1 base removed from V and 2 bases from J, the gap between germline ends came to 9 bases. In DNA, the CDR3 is TGCGCCAGCAGCCAAGGGCAGGGCGCCTACAATGAGCAGTTCTTC. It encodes CASSQGQGAYNEQFF.

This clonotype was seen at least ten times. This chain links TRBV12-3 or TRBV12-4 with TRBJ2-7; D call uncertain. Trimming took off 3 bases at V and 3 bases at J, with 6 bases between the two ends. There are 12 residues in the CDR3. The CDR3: CASSLFLYEQYF. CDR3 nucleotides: TGTGCCAGCAGTTTGTTCCTCTACGAGCAGTACTTC.

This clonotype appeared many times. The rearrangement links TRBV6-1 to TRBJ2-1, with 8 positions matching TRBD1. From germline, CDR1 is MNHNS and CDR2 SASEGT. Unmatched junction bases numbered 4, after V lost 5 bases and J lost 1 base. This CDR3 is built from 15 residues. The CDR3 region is CASSPTGGSYNEQFF. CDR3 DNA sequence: TGTGCCAGCAGTCCAACAGGGGGGTCCTACAATGAGCAGTTCTTC.

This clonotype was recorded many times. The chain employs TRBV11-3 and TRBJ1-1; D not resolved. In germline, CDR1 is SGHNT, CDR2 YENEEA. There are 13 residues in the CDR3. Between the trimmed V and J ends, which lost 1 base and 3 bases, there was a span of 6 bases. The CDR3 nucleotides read TGTGCCAGCAGCTTAGTGAGCTACACTGAAGCTTTCTTT. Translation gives CASSLVSYTEAFF. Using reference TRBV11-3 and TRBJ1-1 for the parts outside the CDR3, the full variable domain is EAGVVQSPRYKIIEKKQPVAFWCNPISGHNTLYWYLQNLGQGPELLIRYENEEAVDDSQLPKDRFSAERLKGVDSTLKIQPAELGDSAVYLCASSLVSYTEAFFGQGTRLTVV.

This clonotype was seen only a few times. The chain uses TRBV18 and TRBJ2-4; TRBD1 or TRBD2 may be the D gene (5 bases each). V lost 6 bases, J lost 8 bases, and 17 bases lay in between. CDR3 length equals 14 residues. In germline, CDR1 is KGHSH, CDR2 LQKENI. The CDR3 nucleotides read TGTGCCAGCTCCTCGACCGGGACCAGTGACATTCAGTACTTC. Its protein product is CASSSTGTSDIQYF. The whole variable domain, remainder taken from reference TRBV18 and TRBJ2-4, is NAGVMQNPRHLVRRRGQEARLRCSPMKGHSHVYWYRQLPEEGLKFMVYLQKENIIDESGMPKERFSAEFPKEGPSILRIQQVVRGDSAAYFCASSSTGTSDIQYFGAGTRLSVL.

The CDR3 reads CASSVRGEGEQYF. In nucleotides, the CDR3 is TGTGCCAGCAGCGTTAGGGGCGAGGGTGAGCAGTACTTC. The gene calls are TRBV9 and TRBJ2-7; D possibly matches TRBD1 or TRBD2 (5 bases each). CDR1 and CDR2 from the germline V gene are SGDLS and YYNGEE. The CDR3 contains 13 residues. Trimming removed 2 bases from V and 7 bases from J, with 13 bases in between.

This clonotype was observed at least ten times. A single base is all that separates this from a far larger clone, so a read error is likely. The CDR3 loop is CASRLRGYEQYF. The DNA for the CDR3 is TGTGCCAGCAGGTTACGGGGGTATGAGCAGTACTTC. The genes are TRBV12-3 or TRBV12-4 and TRBJ2-7, with D perhaps matching TRBD2 (6 bases). V shed 6 bases and J shed 7 bases, with 13 bases lying between them. The CDR3 spans 12 residues.

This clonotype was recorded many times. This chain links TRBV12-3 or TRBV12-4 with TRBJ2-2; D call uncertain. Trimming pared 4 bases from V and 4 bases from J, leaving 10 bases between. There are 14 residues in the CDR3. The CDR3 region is CASSWLTGTGELFF. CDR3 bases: TGTGCCAGCAGTTGGCTTACGGGCACCGGGGAGCTGTTTTTT.

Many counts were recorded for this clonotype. CDR3 region: CASSLGSGVKQETQYF. CDR3 DNA sequence: TGTGCCAGCAGCTTGGGTAGCGGGGTAAAACAAGAGACCCAGTACTTC. The gene calls are TRBV5-6 and TRBJ2-5; 8 bases are shared with TRBD2. CDR3 size: 16 residues. Germline-derived CDR1 and CDR2 are SGHDT and YYEEEE. Losses at the gene ends were 0 bases for V and 2 bases for J; bases not matched to a gene: 6.

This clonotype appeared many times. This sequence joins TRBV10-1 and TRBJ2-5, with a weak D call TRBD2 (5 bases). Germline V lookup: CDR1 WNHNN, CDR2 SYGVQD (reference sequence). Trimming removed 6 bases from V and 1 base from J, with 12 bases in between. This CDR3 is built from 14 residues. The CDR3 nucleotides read TGCGCCAGCAGCCAAACTAGGTCCCAAGAGACCCAGTACTTC. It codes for CASSQTRSQETQYF.

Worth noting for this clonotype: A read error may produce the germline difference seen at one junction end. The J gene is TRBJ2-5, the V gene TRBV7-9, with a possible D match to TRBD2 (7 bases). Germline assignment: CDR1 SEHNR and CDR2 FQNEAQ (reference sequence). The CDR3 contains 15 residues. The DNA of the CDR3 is TGTGCCACCAGCTTAGAGTGGGGGGGCGAGGAGACCCAGTACTTC. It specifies CATSLEWGGEETQYF.

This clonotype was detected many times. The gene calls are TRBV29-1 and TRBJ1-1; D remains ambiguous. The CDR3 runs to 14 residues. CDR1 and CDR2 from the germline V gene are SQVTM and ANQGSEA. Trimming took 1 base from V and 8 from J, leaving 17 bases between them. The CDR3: CSVEAGRVIGEAFF. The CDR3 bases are TGCAGCGTTGAAGCGGGCCGCGTTATAGGGGAAGCTTTCTTT. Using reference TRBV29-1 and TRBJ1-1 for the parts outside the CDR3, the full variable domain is SAVISQKPSRDICQRGTSLTIQCQVDSQVTMMFWYRQQPGQSLTLIATANQGSEATYESGFVIDKFPISRPNLTFSTLTVSNMSPEDSSIYLCSVEAGRVIGEAFFGQGTRLTVV.

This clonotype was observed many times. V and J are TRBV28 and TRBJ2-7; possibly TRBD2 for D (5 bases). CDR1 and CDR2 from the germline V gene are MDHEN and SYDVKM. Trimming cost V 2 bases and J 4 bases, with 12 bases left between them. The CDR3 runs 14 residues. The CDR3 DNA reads TGTGCCAGCAGTTTAACCGGGAACGATTACGAGCAGTACTTC. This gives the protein CASSLTGNDYEQYF.

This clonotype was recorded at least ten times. CDR3 nucleotide sequence: TGTGCCAGCAGCTCCGAAGGGACGGCGAACTATGGCTACACCTTC. It specifies CASSSEGTANYGYTF. The chain joins TRBV13 to TRBJ1-2, with D possibly matching TRBD1 (5 bases). Germline V gene data show CDR1 as PRHDT and CDR2 as FYEKMQ (reference sequence). This CDR3 region has 15 residues. Between the trimmed V and J ends, which lost 4 bases and 2 bases, there was a span of 14 bases.